This note documents a single T cell receptor beta chain sequence. Its antigen remains undetermined. No much larger clone is present one base from it, and per-base qualities are unavailable. The sample is drawn from a study of technical replicates of blood from a few donors (dated by TCRdb to 2015 to 2018). Libraries came from the immunoSEQ multiplex PCR assay. In its TCRdb copy, this immuneACCESS table keeps in-frame sequences only and misses some clones. Where compared with another copy, unresolved V genes explain less than half of these, and the others have no known cause. The sample data list around 84,000 clones, and 85% to 95% of these were observed just once. The ten largest make up about 0.23% of the sample. The receptor comes from a human donor in good health. The sequenced sample was T cells isolated from PBMCs.

The CDR3 reads CASSEYRNRAGQVLYEQYF. At the DNA level, the sequence is TGTGCCAGCAGCGAATATCGGAACCGCGCGGGACAGGTCCTCTACGAGCAGTACTTC. Recombination joined TRBV13 with TRBJ2-7; 8 central nucleotides agree with TRBD1. Including the terminal cysteine and phenylalanine, the CDR3 comprises 19 residues. Only CDR3 DNA remains: 57 bases, in frame from the first base. Taken from the germline V gene (reference sequence), the CDR1 and CDR2 loops are PRHDT and FYEKMQ. After removal of 5 bases from V and 3 bases from J, the junction retains 21 bases not matched to a gene.